The next 19 T cell receptor beta chains were all read from a single sample in a study of regulatory T cells in long-lasting Graves disease. Time point meaning: persistent/refractory GD, antithyroid drugs over 5 years with positive TRAb. Making the TCR library involved RNA that had been extracted from PBMCs. TCR beta libraries were built with iRepertoire HTBI primers and Arm-PCR of CDR3 regions. A single record per CDR3 protein comes from TCRdb applying MiXCR to the multiplex PCR reads. The profile covers 350,000 to 500,000 distinct CDR3 sequences, with over 20% appearing a single time and roughly an eighth taken by the ten largest. The sequences come from peripheral blood mononuclear cells (PBMCs), collected when the disease was refractory, from a patient treated with antithyroid drugs. The origin of the receptors is a female donor with Graves disease.

The rearrangement links TRBV12-3 or TRBV12-4 to TRBJ2-3, with D possibly being TRBD1 or TRBD2 (5 bases each). Trimming stripped 3 bases from V and 3 bases from J, with 13 bases between. This CDR3 spans 15 amino acids. DNA for the CDR3: TGTGCCAGCAGTTTTCTCGCCAGGGAGACAGATACGCAGTATTTT. It translates to CASSFLARETDTQYF.

The CDR3 here is CASSFWEDSPLHF. CDR3 DNA: TGTGCCAGCAGCTTTTGGGAGGACTCACCCCTCCACTTT. The rearrangement links TRBV11-2 to TRBJ1-6; D ambiguous. Trimming removed 3 bases from V and 10 bases from J, with 10 bases in between. Germline V gene lookup returns CDR1 SGHAT and CDR2 FQNNGV. The CDR3 is made up of 13 amino acids. The whole variable domain, filled in from reference TRBV11-2 and TRBJ1-6, reads EAGVAQSPRYKIIEKRQSVAFWCNPISGHATLYWYQQILGQGPKLLIQFQNNGVVDDSQLPKDRFSAERLKGVDSTLKIQPAKLEDSAVYLCASSFWEDSPLHFGNGTRLTVT.

This clonotype was detected ten times or more. This chain connects TRBV20-1 to TRBJ2-7; the match to TRBD2 covers 8 bases. From germline, CDR1 is DFQATT and CDR2 SNEGSKA (reference sequence). This CDR3 is built from 13 residues. The V segment lost 1 base and the J segment 2 bases; nucleotides outside the gene matches: 1. CDR3 in amino acids: CSARAGGAYEQYF. The CDR3 DNA is TGCAGTGCTAGAGCGGGGGGGGCCTACGAGCAGTACTTC.

This clonotype appeared a few times. V usage is TRBV20-1 and J usage is TRBJ2-5, with D perhaps matching TRBD2 (5 bases). The CDR3 is made up of 11 amino acids. The V end lost 5 bases, the J end lost 7 bases, and 11 bases lay between the germline ends. Per the germline V gene, CDR1 is DFQATT and CDR2 is SNEGSKA (reference sequence). In DNA, the CDR3 is TGCAGTGCTCCCGTAACTAGGACCCAGTACTTC. Its protein is CSAPVTRTQYF.

In its sample, this clonotype was seen many times. The V gene is TRBV10-3, the J gene TRBJ1-6, with 8 bases aligning to TRBD1. The CDR3 extends over 16 amino acids. Germline CDR1 reads ENHRY; CDR2 reads SYGVKD. Trimming at V came to 2 bases and at J to 14 bases, leaving 14 bases not matched to a gene. The CDR3 spells CAISEPGTGLNPTLHF. Written as DNA, the CDR3 is TGTGCCATCAGTGAGCCAGGGACAGGTCTTAATCCCACCCTCCACTTT.

This clonotype was observed many times. The rearrangement links TRBV15 to TRBJ1-2; 8 bases fit TRBD1. Germline V gene sequence: CDR1 LNHNV, CDR2 YYDKDF (reference sequence). V dropped 0 bases and J dropped 8; count of bases not matched to a gene: 8. The CDR3 contains 15 residues. In DNA, the CDR3 is TGTGCCACCAGCAGAGACCTCCAGGGGGCAGGCGGCTACACCTTC. Translating gives CATSRDLQGAGGYTF.

The rearrangement joins TRBV28 to TRBJ2-7; 11 nucleotides agree with TRBD2. The germline V gene encodes CDR1 MDHEN and CDR2 SYDVKM. The CDR3 is 15 residues long. V was pared by 6 bases and J by 2 bases, with 6 bases of the junction left unmatched. In DNA, the CDR3 is TGTGCCAGCAGGCCCAGACTAGCGGGAACCTACGAGCAGTACTTC. Amino acids: CASRPRLAGTYEQYF.

There are many counts of this clonotype. The CDR3 DNA reads as TGTGCCAGCTTTTTTAATACTGAAGCTTTCTTT. Its protein is CASFFNTEAFF. The J gene is TRBJ1-1, the V gene TRBV6-1; D remains unclear. Trimming took 8 bases from V and 5 from J, leaving 9 bases between them. The CDR3 consists of 11 residues. Germline V gene lookup returns CDR1 MNHNS and CDR2 SASEGT.

The V and J genes are TRBV20-1 and TRBJ2-5; D ambiguous. The germline gives CDR1 DFQATT, CDR2 SNEGSKA (reference sequence). The CDR3 contains 14 residues. V gave up 3 bases and J gave up 1 base, with 12 bases separating them. CDR3: CSARMVQIQETQYF. The CDR3, as DNA: TGCAGTGCTAGGATGGTGCAGATCCAAGAGACCCAGTACTTC.

The chain recombines TRBV6-2 or TRBV6-3 with TRBJ1-1; D is possibly TRBD1 (6 bases). Germline loops: CDR1 MNHEY, CDR2 SVGEGT. The CDR3 loop spans 13 amino acids. V was shortened by 0 bases and J by 10 bases, with 12 bases between the two germline ends. CDR3 protein: CASSYSNREAAFF. The CDR3 DNA follows: TGTGCCAGCAGTTACTCGAACAGGGAGGCAGCTTTCTTT.

This clonotype came up a few times. The chain combines TRBV11-2 with TRBJ2-3; tentative D call: TRBD2 (7 bases). Germline CDR1 reads SGHAT; CDR2 reads FQNNGV. Trimming removed 1 base at V and 3 bases at J, with 20 bases between. The CDR3 runs to 18 residues. The CDR3, as DNA: TGTGCCAGCAGCTTAGTCGGGGCTAGCGGAGGGGGGACAGATACGCAGTATTTT. Translation gives CASSLVGASGGGTDTQYF. The variable domain in full, completed from reference TRBV11-2 and TRBJ2-3, reads EAGVAQSPRYKIIEKRQSVAFWCNPISGHATLYWYQQILGQGPKLLIQFQNNGVVDDSQLPKDRFSAERLKGVDSTLKIQPAKLEDSAVYLCASSLVGASGGGTDTQYFGPGTRLTVL.

The chain links TRBV4-2 to TRBJ2-2, with 10 positions matching TRBD2. V was pared by 4 bases and J by 5 bases, with 10 bases of the junction left unmatched. CDR3 length equals 17 residues. Germline V CDR1 and CDR2: LGHNA, YNFKEQ. The CDR3 loop reads CASSRGGLAGDTGELFF. The CDR3 DNA reads TGTGCCAGCAGCCGGGGAGGGCTAGCGGGAGATACCGGGGAGCTGTTTTTT.

In its sample, this clonotype was seen many times. This rearrangement joins TRBV28 to TRBJ2-5; 10 bases align to TRBD2. This CDR3 has 15 amino acids. Germline V gene lookup returns CDR1 MDHEN and CDR2 SYDVKM. J was trimmed by 6 bases and V by 5 bases; bases with no gene match: 9. The CDR3 DNA reads TGTGCCAGCAGTGGGGCGGGACTAGCGCGAAAGACCCAGTACTTC. Translating it yields CASSGAGLARKTQYF.

This clonotype was observed many times. V is TRBV5-6 and J is TRBJ2-4; D may be TRBD2 (6 bases). V shed 4 bases and J shed 0 bases, with 11 bases lying between them. The CDR3 is made up of 15 amino acids. Germline CDR1 and CDR2: SGHDT and YYEEEE. The CDR3 coding sequence is TGTGCCAGCAGCCCCCGGGGGTTAGCCAAAAACATTCAGTACTTC. This codes for CASSPRGLAKNIQYF.

The chain couples TRBV9 to TRBJ1-1, with 7 bases fitting TRBD1. The V gene's germline CDR1 is SGDLS and CDR2 YYNGEE. V gave up 3 bases and J gave up 1 base; unmatched junction bases: 3. The CDR3 extends over 14 amino acids. DNA for the CDR3: TGTGCCAGCAGCGGGGGACAGTCGAACACTGAAGCTTTCTTT. The encoded protein is CASSGGQSNTEAFF. Full variable domain (missing parts from reference TRBV9 and TRBJ1-1): DSGVTQTPKHLITATGQRVTLRCSPRSGDLSVYWYQQSLDQGLQFLIQYYNGEERAKGNILERFSAQQFPDLHSELNLSSLELGDSALYFCASSGGQSNTEAFFGQGTRLTVV.

The V and J genes are TRBV19 and TRBJ2-2; the match to TRBD2 covers 8 bases. The V and J ends lost 5 bases and 5 bases, in that order; junction bases with no gene match: 10. The CDR3 has 16 residues. Per germline, CDR1 LNHDA and CDR2 SQIVND (reference sequence). The CDR3 is CASSSGGVLRTGELFF. DNA of the CDR3: TGTGCCAGTAGTTCCGGGGGGGTGCTTCGAACCGGGGAGCTGTTTTTT. Full variable domain (missing parts from reference TRBV19 and TRBJ2-2): DGGITQSPKYLFRKEGQNVTLSCEQNLNHDAMYWYRQDPGQGLRLIYYSQIVNDFQKGDIAEGYSVSREKKESFPLTVTSAQKNPTAFYLCASSSGGVLRTGELFFGEGSRLTVL.

The chain links TRBV7-9 to TRBJ2-7, with D possibly TRBD1 on 5 matching bases. The V gene's germline CDR1 is SEHNR and CDR2 FQNEAQ (reference sequence). The CDR3 sequence is 15 residues long. Trimming stripped 1 base from V and 1 base from J, with 11 bases between. Here the CDR3 reads CASSLVPGSSYEQYF. The DNA of the CDR3 is TGTGCCAGCAGCTTAGTTCCAGGGTCATCCTACGAGCAGTACTTC.

Only a few counts were recorded for this clonotype. The chain employs TRBV7-9 and TRBJ1-1; no reliable D call. The V and J ends lost 5 bases and 4 bases respectively, with 8 bases between them. CDR1 and CDR2 from the germline V gene are SEHNR and FQNEAQ (reference sequence). The CDR3 contains 12 residues. The CDR3 loop reads CASSVTGTEAFF. CDR3 coding DNA: TGTGCCAGCAGCGTCACCGGCACTGAAGCTTTCTTT.

Ten or more counts support this clonotype. The chain is built from TRBV11-2 and TRBJ2-7; TRBD1 matches 9 bases. CDR3 length equals 13 residues. The germline gives CDR1 SGHAT, CDR2 FQNNGV. With V trimmed by 10 bases and J by 0 bases, 4 bases remained unmatched. CDR3 region: CATQQGASYEQYF. In DNA form, the CDR3 reads TGTGCCACTCAACAGGGGGCCTCCTACGAGCAGTACTTC.